The next 25 T cell receptor beta chains were all read from a single sample in a study of T cell changes during pregnancy in multiple sclerosis. Clones were read by immunoSEQ multiplex PCR, and TCRdb kept only the in-frame ones, dropping some. The sample has tens of thousands of clones, about 91% seen once; the top ten hold roughly 0.2%. Sequences were derived from CD4+ T cells from peripheral blood mononuclear cells, sampled in the second trimester of pregnancy. These TCRs come from a female donor with multiple sclerosis, enrolled in a pregnancy study.

The chain carries TRBV11-2 and TRBJ1-3; perhaps TRBD1 as D (5 bases). This CDR3 contains 13 residues. Germline values: CDR1 SGHAT, CDR2 FQNNGV. Trimming cost V 1 base and J 6 bases, with 7 bases left between them. CDR3 in amino acids: CASSLARENTIYF. CDR3 coding DNA: TGTGCCAGCAGCTTAGCCAGGGAAAACACCATATATTTT.

The chain combines TRBV30 with TRBJ1-2; D is undetermined. Germline V CDR1 and CDR2: GTSNPN, SVGIG (reference sequence). CDR3 length: 13 amino acids. V dropped 2 bases and J dropped 6 bases, with 13 bases sitting between them. DNA of the CDR3: TGTGCCTGGAGTCCCTCTAACAGTGATGGCTACACCTTC. Amino acid sequence: CAWSPSNSDGYTF.

V gene TRBV30 combines with J gene TRBJ1-2; TRBD1 matches 12 bases. V trimming: 2 bases; J trimming: 4 bases; junction bases outside the gene matches: 14. Germline values: CDR1 GTSNPN, CDR2 SVGIG (reference sequence). The CDR3 loop spans 18 amino acids. CDR3: CAWSPPGQGALRAYGYTF. The DNA for the CDR3 is TGTGCCTGGAGTCCTCCGGGACAGGGGGCCCTCCGGGCCTATGGCTACACCTTC.

The chain links TRBV11-2 to TRBJ2-5; 7 bases match TRBD1. V was clipped by 1 base and J by 7 bases; unmatched bases: 9. The germline CDR1 and CDR2 sequences are SGHAT and FQNNGV. There are 15 residues in the CDR3. DNA for the CDR3: TGTGCCAGCAGCTTAGGGGTTAGGGGGCCTGGGACCCAGTACTTC. It specifies CASSLGVRGPGTQYF. Full variable domain (outside the CDR3, taken from reference TRBV11-2 and TRBJ2-5): EAGVAQSPRYKIIEKRQSVAFWCNPISGHATLYWYQQILGQGPKLLIQFQNNGVVDDSQLPKDRFSAERLKGVDSTLKIQPAKLEDSAVYLCASSLGVRGPGTQYFGPGTRLLVL.

This chain uses TRBV5-1 with TRBJ2-7; 15 bases are a match to TRBD2. CDR3 length: 17 residues. Germline CDR1 and CDR2: SGHRS and YFSETQ. Losses at the gene ends were 3 bases for V and 4 bases for J; bases not matched to a gene: 8. The DNA of the CDR3 is TGCGCCAGCAGCTCCGGACTAGCGGGAGGGCCTGGGTACGAGCAGTACTTC. This codes for CASSSGLAGGPGYEQYF.

J is TRBJ1-5 and V is TRBV7-8, with 11 bases fitting TRBD1. Germline-derived CDR1 and CDR2 are SGHVS and FQNEAQ. J gave up 4 bases and V 0 bases, and 5 bases lay outside the gene matches. The length of the CDR3 is 17 residues. This CDR3 is CASSLALGQGANQPQHF. The CDR3 coding sequence is TGTGCCAGCAGCTTAGCGCTCGGACAGGGGGCGAATCAGCCCCAGCATTTT.

The chain couples TRBV6-6 to TRBJ2-7; D is unclear. The V gene lost 6 bases and the J gene lost 7 bases, with 10 bases spanning the gap. CDR3 length: 11 residues. Germline CDR1 is MNHNY and CDR2 is SVGAGI (reference sequence). CDR3 DNA sequence: TGTGCCAGCAGCCCCCGAGTGGAGCAGTACTTC. Translation gives CASSPRVEQYF.

The chain employs TRBV27 and TRBJ2-3, with D perhaps TRBD1 (6 bases). The CDR3 extends over 16 amino acids. V shed 5 bases and J shed 0 bases, with 15 bases lying between them. Per germline, CDR1 MNHEY and CDR2 SMNVEV (reference sequence). The CDR3 DNA sequence: TGTGCCAGCAGTGCCTCAGGGGCAACTAGCACAGATACGCAGTATTTT. This translates into CASSASGATSTDTQYF.

The chain combines TRBV5-6 with TRBJ2-3; D is undetermined. The CDR3 is 13 amino acids. The V end lost 0 bases, the J end lost 6 bases, and 8 bases lay between the germline ends. Germline CDR1 SGHDT, CDR2 YYEEEE. The CDR3 nucleotides are TGTGCCAGCAGCTTGGCCGGGTACGATACGCAGTATTTT. Translating it yields CASSLAGYDTQYF. The full variable domain, its missing parts supplied by reference TRBV5-6 and TRBJ2-3, is DAGVTQSPTHLIKTRGQQVTLRCSPKSGHDTVSWYQQALGQGPQFIFQYYEEEERQRGNFPDRFSGHQFPNYSSELNVNALLLGDSALYLCASSLAGYDTQYFGPGTRLTVL.

V gene TRBV18 combines with J gene TRBJ2-7; 8 positions agree with TRBD1. This CDR3 is built from 17 residues. CDR1 is KGHSH, CDR2 LQKENI, per germline. V shed 3 bases, J shed 2 bases, and the junction held 12 bases outside the gene matches. CDR3 loop: CASSPYFPGQAAYEQYF. The CDR3 nucleotides read TGTGCCAGCTCACCGTACTTTCCGGGACAGGCAGCCTACGAGCAGTACTTC.

The rearrangement uses TRBV19 and TRBJ2-7; TRBD1 aligns across 9 bases. The CDR3 has 13 residues. Germline CDR1 and CDR2: LNHDA and SQIVND (reference sequence). The J segment lost 4 bases and the V segment lost 9 bases, leaving 7 bases of the junction unmatched. The CDR3 nucleotides read TGTGCCAGCATGGACAGGGGTACGTACGAGCAGTACTTC. It is translated as CASMDRGTYEQYF.

The V call is TRBV4-1, the J call TRBJ1-2; 7 bases are a match to TRBD1. Trimming at V came to 2 bases and at J to 3 bases, leaving 0 bases not matched to a gene. This CDR3 spans 13 amino acids. Germline V gene data show CDR1 as MGHRA and CDR2 as YSYEKL. The DNA for the CDR3 is TGCGCCAGCAGCCAACAGGGGGACTATGGCTACACCTTC. It is translated as CASSQQGDYGYTF.

This chain links TRBV5-6 with TRBJ2-7; 11 nucleotides align to TRBD1. The CDR3 is made up of 15 amino acids. The ends lost 4 bases at V and 4 bases at J; junction bases unmatched: 7. Germline CDR1 and CDR2: SGHDT and YYEEEE. Written as DNA, the CDR3 is TGTGCCAGCAGCGGGACGGGACAGGGGGGGTACGAGCAGTACTTC. This encodes CASSGTGQGGYEQYF.

The chain combines TRBV7-3 with TRBJ2-1; 8 nucleotides align to TRBD1. The V gene's germline CDR1 is SGHTA and CDR2 FQGTGA. The CDR3 runs to 13 residues. V was pared by 2 bases and J by 12 bases, with 6 bases of the junction left unmatched. The CDR3 DNA reads TGTGCCAGCAGCTTAGGCACCGGGACAGGGCAGTTCTTC. It yields the protein CASSLGTGTGQFF. The full variable domain, its missing parts supplied by reference TRBV7-3 and TRBJ2-1, is GAGVSQTPSNKVTEKGKYVELRCDPISGHTALYWYRQSLGQGPEFLIYFQGTGAADDSGLPNDRFFAVRPEGSVSTLKIQRTERGDSAVYLCASSLGTGTGQFFGPGTRLTVL.

The chain recombines TRBV6-1 with TRBJ1-1; 10 bases agree with TRBD1. The CDR3 is 13 amino acids. The germline V gene encodes CDR1 MNHNS and CDR2 SASEGT. The trim removed 6 bases at V and 8 bases at J, leaving 6 bases unmatched. CDR3 loop: CASRPDRGQEAFF. The CDR3 coding sequence is TGTGCCAGCAGACCCGACAGGGGGCAAGAAGCTTTCTTT.

The gene calls are TRBV18 and TRBJ1-1; D perhaps matches TRBD1 (6 bases). The CDR3 covers 15 residues. V was clipped by 3 bases and J by 3 bases, with 14 bases between them. In germline, CDR1 is KGHSH, CDR2 LQKENI. CDR3: CASSPTGRVDTEAFF. DNA of the CDR3: TGTGCCAGCTCACCTACAGGGAGGGTCGACACTGAAGCTTTCTTT.

The chain employs TRBV5-1 and TRBJ1-1, with 7 nucleotides matching TRBD1. The length of the CDR3 is 15 residues. Losses at the gene ends were 2 bases for V and 2 bases for J; bases not matched to a gene: 6. Germline V gene sequence: CDR1 SGHRS, CDR2 YFSETQ. The CDR3 reads CASSFLDRLNTEAFF. CDR3 nucleotide sequence: TGCGCCAGCAGCTTTTTGGACAGGTTAAACACTGAAGCTTTCTTT.

The chain has TRBV9 and TRBJ2-7, with D possibly TRBD2 on 6 matching bases. This CDR3 comprises 15 residues. V lost 4 bases, J lost 7 bases, and 21 bases lay in between. CDR1 is SGDLS and CDR2 is YYNGEE in the germline V gene. CDR3 in amino acids: CASSSAGAGTGEQYF. Written as DNA, the CDR3 is TGTGCCAGCAGCTCCGCAGGCGCGGGAACGGGTGAGCAGTACTTC.

The CDR3 sequence: CASGSTEAFF. The CDR3 bases are TGTGCCAGTGGCAGCACTGAAGCTTTCTTT. V and J are TRBV19 and TRBJ1-1, with D uncertain. Between the trimmed V and J ends, which lost 8 bases and 4 bases, there was a span of 5 bases. Germline CDR1 is LNHDA and CDR2 is SQIVND (reference sequence). The CDR3 contains 10 residues. Full variable domain (missing parts from reference TRBV19 and TRBJ1-1): DGGITQSPKYLFRKEGQNVTLSCEQNLNHDAMYWYRQDPGQGLRLIYYSQIVNDFQKGDIAEGYSVSREKKESFPLTVTSAQKNPTAFYLCASGSTEAFFGQGTRLTVV.

This chain joins TRBV9 and TRBJ1-2, with 7 bases lining up with TRBD1. CDR3 length: 15 residues. Germline V gene lookup returns CDR1 SGDLS and CDR2 YYNGEE. The V segment lost 4 bases and the J segment 2 bases; nucleotides outside the gene matches: 8. CDR3 sequence reads: CASSPQDRSNYGYTF. The CDR3 nucleotides read TGTGCCAGCAGCCCCCAGGACAGGTCGAACTATGGCTACACCTTC.

The genes are TRBV30 and TRBJ1-5; no firm D call. This CDR3 region has 14 residues. The ends were cut back, 2 bases at V and 7 bases at J, with 15 bases in the middle. Germline values: CDR1 GTSNPN, CDR2 SVGIG (reference sequence). CDR3 sequence reads: CAWSHREERQPQHF. The DNA of the CDR3 is TGTGCCTGGAGTCATAGGGAGGAGCGGCAGCCCCAGCATTTT.

The CDR3 DNA is TGTGCCAGCAGCTTACTGGGGAGGGAAGGCACAGATACGCAGTATTTT. Protein product: CASSLLGREGTDTQYF. The rearrangement joins TRBV7-2 to TRBJ2-3, with 7 bases that match TRBD2. This CDR3 contains 16 residues. CDR1 SGHTA and CDR2 FQGNSA come from the germline V gene. V gave up 2 bases and J gave up 1 base; unmatched junction bases: 6.

The chain has TRBV4-1 and TRBJ1-3, with D tentatively TRBD1 (5 bases). Germline assignment: CDR1 MGHRA and CDR2 YSYEKL. Between the trimmed V and J ends, which lost 0 bases and 4 bases, there was a span of 13 bases. The CDR3 has 16 residues. CDR3 nucleotide sequence: TGCGCCAGCAGCCAAGAGTTCTGGGGCGTCGGAAACACCATATATTTT. Translated: CASSQEFWGVGNTIYF.

V is TRBV10-3 and J is TRBJ1-2; TRBD1 agrees at 7 bases. Germline CDR1 reads ENHRY; CDR2 reads SYGVKD. The CDR3 runs 17 residues. With V trimmed by 5 bases and J by 0 bases, 12 bases remained unmatched. CDR3: CAISPGGLPDANYGYTF. The DNA for the CDR3 is TGTGCCATCAGTCCAGGGGGTCTCCCGGACGCTAACTATGGCTACACCTTC.

This clone was counted a few times. The chain links TRBV18 to TRBJ1-1; D uncertain. V shed 1 base and J shed 5 bases, with 5 bases lying between them. The CDR3 runs 12 residues. Germline V lookup: CDR1 KGHSH, CDR2 LQKENI. This chain's CDR3 is CASSPQSTEAFF. In DNA form, the CDR3 reads TGTGCCAGCTCACCACAGAGTACTGAAGCTTTCTTT.